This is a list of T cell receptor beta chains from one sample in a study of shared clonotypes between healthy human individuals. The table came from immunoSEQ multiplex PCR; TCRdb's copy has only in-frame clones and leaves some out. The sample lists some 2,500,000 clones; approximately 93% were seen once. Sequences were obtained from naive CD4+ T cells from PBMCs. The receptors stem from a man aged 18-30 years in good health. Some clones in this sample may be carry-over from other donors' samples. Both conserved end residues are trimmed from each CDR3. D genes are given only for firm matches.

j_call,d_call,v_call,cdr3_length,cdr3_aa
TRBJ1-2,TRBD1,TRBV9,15,ASSVRDRGNSNYGYT
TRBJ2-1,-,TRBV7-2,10,ASSFQERTQF
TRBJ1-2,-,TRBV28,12,ASRLTGPNYGYT
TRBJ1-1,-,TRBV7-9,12,ASSLVVGNTEAF
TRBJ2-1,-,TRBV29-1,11,SSTRGADNEQF
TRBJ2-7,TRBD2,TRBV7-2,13,ASSLVLAGQYEQY
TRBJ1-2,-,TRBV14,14,ASSQLARGVNYGYT
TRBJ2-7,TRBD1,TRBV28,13,ASSLAYRGRGEQY
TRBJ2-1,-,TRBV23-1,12,ASSQSQLANEQF
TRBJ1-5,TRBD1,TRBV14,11,ASSPTGGQPQH
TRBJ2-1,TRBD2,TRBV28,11,AIRGERDNEQF
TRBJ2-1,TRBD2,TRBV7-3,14,ASSLMAGVTYNEQF
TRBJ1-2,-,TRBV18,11,ASSPDRRGGYT
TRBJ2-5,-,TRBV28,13,ASSPGRGIQETQY
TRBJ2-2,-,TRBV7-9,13,ASSLGTANTGELF
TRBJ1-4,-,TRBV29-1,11,SVEELQGEKLF
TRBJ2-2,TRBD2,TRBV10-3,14,AISVTSGRGTGELF
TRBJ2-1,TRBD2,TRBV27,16,ASSLAISRGRIRNEQF
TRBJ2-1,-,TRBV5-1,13,ASGPGGSSYNEQF
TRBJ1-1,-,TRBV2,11,ASLVVVNTEAF
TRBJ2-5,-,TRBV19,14,ASSIGAGRYQETQY
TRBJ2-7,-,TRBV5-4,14,ASSLVGRGALYEQY
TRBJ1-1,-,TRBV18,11,ASSTTLDTEAF
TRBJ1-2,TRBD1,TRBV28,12,ASSYSDRGYGYT
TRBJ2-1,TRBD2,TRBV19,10,ASSALAGVLF
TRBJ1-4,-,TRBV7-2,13,ASSRQGITNEKLF
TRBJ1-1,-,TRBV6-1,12,ASSARESNTEAF
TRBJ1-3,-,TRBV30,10,AWSPHGNTIY
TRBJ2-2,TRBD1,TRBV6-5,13,ASSKGQGNTGELF
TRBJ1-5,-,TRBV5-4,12,ASSLEGGREPQH
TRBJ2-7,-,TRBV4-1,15,ASSQDSNSGALYEQY
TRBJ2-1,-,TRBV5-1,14,ASSLVRGRLLDEQF
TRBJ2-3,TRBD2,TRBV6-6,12,ASSPSGRTDTQY
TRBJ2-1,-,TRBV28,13,ATITPGTLNNEQF
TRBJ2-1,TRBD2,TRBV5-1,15,ASSQGLAGGLYNEQF
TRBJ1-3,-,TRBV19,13,ASSIQGRRGNTIY
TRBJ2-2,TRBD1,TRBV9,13,ASSVGTANTGELF
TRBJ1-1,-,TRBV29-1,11,SGSLDSYTEAF
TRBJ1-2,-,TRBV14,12,ASSWKGLSYGYT
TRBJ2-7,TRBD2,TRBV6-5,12,ASSLAGGAYEQY
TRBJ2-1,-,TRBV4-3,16,ASSQARTAQTAYNEQF
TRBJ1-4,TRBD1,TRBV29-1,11,SARGRPNEKLF
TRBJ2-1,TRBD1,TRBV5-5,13,ASSWGQGGDNEQF
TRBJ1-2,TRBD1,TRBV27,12,ASSWLGTGTGYT
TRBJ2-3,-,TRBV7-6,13,ASSTRDSPPDTQY
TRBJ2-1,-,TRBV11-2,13,ASSLSPGVGQGQF
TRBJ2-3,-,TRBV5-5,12,ASSARALGDTQY
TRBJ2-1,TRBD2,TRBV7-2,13,ASSSRTSGYNEQF
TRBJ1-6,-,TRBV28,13,ASSSGQFYNSPLH